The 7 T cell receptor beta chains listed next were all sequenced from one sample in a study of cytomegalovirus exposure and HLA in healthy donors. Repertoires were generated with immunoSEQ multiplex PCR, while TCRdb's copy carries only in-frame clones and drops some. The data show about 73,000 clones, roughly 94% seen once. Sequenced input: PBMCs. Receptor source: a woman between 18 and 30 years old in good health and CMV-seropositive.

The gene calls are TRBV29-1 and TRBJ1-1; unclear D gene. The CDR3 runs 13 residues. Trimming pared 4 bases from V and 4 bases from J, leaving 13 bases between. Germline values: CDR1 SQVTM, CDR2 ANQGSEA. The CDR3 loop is CSVVGQELTEAFF. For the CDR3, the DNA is TGCAGCGTTGTCGGTCAAGAGCTCACTGAAGCTTTCTTT.

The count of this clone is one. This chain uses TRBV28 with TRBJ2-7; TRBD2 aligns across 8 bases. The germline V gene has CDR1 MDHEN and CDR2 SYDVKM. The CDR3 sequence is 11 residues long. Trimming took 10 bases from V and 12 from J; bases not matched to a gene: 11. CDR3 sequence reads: CATALYGGAYF. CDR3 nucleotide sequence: TGTGCCACCGCTTTGTACGGGGGGGCGTACTTC.

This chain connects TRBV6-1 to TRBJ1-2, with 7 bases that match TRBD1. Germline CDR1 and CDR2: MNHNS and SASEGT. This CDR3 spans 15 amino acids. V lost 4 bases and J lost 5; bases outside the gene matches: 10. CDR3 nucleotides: TGTGCCAGCAGTGTAGGGGCAGGGGGAGGATATGGCTACACCTTC. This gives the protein CASSVGAGGGYGYTF.

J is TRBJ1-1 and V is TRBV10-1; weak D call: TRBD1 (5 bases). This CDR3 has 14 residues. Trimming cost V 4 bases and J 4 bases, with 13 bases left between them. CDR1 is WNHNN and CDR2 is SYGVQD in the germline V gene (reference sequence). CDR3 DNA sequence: TGCGCCAGCAGTGCTCAGGGCAGACCCACTGAAGCTTTCTTT. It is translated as CASSAQGRPTEAFF.

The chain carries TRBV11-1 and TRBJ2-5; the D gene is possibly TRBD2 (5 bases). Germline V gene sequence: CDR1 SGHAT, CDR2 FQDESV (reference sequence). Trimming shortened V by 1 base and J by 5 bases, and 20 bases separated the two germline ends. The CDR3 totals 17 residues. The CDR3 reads CASSLDSRTGSLETQYF. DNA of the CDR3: TGTGCCAGCAGCTTAGACTCCAGGACGGGGTCGTTGGAGACCCAGTACTTC.

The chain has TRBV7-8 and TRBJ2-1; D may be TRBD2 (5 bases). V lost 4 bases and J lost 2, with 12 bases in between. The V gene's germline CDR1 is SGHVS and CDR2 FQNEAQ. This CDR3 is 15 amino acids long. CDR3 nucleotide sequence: TGTGCCAGCAGCTCGGCCGGGATCGCCTACAATGAGCAGTTCTTC. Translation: CASSSAGIAYNEQFF.

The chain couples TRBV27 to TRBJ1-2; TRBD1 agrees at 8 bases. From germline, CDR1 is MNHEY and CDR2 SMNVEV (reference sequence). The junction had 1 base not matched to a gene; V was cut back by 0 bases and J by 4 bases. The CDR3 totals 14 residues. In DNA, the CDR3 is TGTGCCAGCAGTTTATCCAGGGGGCGCTATGGCTACACCTTC. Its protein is CASSLSRGRYGYTF.